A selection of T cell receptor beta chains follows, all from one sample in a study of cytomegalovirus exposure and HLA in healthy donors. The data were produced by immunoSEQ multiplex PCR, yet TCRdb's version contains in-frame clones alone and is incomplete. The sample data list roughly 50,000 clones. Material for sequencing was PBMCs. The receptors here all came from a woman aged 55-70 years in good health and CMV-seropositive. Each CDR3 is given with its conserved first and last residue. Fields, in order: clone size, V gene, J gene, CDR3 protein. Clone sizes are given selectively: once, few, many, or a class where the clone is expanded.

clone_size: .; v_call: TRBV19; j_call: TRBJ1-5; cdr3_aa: CASSMREVNQPQHF
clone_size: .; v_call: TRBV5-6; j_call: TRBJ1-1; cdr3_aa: CASSGGMNTEAFF
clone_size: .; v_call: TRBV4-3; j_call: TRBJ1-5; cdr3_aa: CASSQDWTSGNQPQHF
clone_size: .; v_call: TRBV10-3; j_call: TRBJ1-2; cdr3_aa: CAISSAQNYGYTF
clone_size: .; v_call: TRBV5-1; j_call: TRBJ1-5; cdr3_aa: CASSLQGNQPQHF
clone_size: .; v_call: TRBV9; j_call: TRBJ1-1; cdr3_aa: CASSPDRAAAFF
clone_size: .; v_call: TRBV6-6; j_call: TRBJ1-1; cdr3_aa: CASSPGTAEAFF
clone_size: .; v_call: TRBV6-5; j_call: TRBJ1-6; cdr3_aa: CASSRAGTGDSPLHF
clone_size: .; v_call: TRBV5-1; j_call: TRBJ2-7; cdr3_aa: CASSLQDREAHYEQYF
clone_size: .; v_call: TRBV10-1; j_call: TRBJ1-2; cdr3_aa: CASSPQGSYGYTF
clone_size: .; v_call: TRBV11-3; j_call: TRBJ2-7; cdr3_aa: CASSTRTGIEQYF
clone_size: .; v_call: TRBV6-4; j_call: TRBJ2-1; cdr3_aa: CASSDSDRVNEQFF
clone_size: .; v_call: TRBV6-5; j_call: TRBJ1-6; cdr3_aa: CASSYPRGGEDSPLHF
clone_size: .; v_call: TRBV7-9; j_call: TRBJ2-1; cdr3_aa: CASSWDRGRENEQFF
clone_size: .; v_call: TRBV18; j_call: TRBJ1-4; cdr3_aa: CASSPVTTNEKLFF
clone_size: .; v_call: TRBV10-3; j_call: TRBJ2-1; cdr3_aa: CAISESGRGSYNEQFF
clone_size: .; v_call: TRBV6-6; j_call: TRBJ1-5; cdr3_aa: CASSRYPGQGQPQHF
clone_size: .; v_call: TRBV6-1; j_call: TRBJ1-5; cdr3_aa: CASIQNSRFEPQHF
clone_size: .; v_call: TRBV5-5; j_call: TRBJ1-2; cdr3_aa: CASSLGGTGRGYTF
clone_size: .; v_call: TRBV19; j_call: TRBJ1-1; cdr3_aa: CASSMETGSEAFF
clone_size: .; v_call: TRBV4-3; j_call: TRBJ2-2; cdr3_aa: CASSQGTGGNTGELFF
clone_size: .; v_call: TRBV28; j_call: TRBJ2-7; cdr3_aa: CASSYQAWGQTLNYEQYF
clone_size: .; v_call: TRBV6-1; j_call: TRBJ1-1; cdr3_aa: CASSEDRGGTEAFF
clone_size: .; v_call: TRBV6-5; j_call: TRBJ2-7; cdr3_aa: CASSPDRATYEQYF
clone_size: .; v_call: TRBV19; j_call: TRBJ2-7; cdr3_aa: CASRTGGLSYEQYF
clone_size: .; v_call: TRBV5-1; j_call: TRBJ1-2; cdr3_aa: CASSLGHYGDRGQERFYGYTF
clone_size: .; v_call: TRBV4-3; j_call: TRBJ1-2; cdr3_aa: CASSSSPSGNYGYTF
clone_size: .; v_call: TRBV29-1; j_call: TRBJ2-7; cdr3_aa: CSARTGSAYEQYF
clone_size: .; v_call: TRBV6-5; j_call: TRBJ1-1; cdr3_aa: CASSRANTEAFF
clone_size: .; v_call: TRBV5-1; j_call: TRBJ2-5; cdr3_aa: CASSLRQGREETQYF
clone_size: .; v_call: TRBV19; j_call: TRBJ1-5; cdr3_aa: CASGTRDSHTNQPQHF
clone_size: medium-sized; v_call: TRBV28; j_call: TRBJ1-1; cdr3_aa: CASSPLRQNTEAFF
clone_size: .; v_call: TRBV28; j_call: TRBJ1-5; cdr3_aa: CASSTIGQGDNQPQHF
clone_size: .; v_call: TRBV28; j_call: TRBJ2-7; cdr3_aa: CASLASGVKYEQYF
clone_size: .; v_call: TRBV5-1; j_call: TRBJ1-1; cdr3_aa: CASSPGTEGDTEAFF
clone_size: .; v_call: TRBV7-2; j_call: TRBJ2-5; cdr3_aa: CASSLVSGGETQYF
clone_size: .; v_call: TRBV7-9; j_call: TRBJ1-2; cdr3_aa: CASSLGGHGSGYTF
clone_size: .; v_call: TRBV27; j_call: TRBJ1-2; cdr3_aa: CASSLDRGVGYTF
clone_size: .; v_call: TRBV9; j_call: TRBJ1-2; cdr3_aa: CASSPNPDSAYGYTF
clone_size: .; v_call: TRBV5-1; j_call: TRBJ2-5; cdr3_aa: CASSLGLAGGLGETQYF
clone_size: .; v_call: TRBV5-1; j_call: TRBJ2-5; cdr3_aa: CASSLARTADQETQYF
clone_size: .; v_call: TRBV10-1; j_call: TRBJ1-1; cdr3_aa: CASRQNLGQGGEAFF
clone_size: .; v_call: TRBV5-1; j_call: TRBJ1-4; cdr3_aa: CASSQTGGGDKLFF
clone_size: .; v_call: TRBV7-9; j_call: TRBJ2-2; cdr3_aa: CASSLDSGATGELFF
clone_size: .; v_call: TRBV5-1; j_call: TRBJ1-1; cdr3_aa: CASSISDGLGGNTEAFF
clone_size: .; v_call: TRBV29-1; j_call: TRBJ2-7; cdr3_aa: CSVSPGTYEQYF
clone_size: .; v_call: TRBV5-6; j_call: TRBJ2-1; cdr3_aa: CASGNGERNEQFF
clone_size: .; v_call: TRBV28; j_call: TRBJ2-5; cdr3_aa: CASSLGASGKETQYF
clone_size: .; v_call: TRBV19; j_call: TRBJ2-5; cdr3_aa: CASSIGTVPGETQYF